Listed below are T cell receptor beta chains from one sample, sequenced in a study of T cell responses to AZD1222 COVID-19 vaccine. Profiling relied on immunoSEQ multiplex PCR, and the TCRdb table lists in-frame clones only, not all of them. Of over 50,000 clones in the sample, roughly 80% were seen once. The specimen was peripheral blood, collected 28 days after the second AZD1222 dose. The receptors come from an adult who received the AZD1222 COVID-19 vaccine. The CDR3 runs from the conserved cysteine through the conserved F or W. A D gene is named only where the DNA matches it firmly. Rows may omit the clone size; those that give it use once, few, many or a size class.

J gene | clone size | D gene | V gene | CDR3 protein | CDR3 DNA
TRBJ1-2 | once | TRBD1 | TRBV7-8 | CASSPLSGQGHYGYTF | TGTGCCAGCAGCCCACTGTCGGGACAGGGTCACTATGGCTACACCTTC
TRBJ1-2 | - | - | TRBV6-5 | CASSYGTQSGYTF | TGTGCCAGCAGTTACGGGACACAGTCTGGCTACACCTTC
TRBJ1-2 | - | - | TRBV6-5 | CASSTGMGPYGYTF | TGTGCCAGCAGTACCGGGATGGGTCCCTATGGCTACACCTTC
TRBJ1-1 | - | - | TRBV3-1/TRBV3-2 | CASSPSTGTLTEAFF | TGTGCCAGCAGCCCCTCCACCGGGACCCTCACTGAAGCTTTCTTT
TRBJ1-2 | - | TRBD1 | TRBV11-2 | CASSRAQGDGYTF | TGTGCCAGCAGCCGAGCACAGGGGGATGGCTACACCTTC
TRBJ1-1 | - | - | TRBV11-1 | CASSPRDSEAFF | TGTGCCAGCAGCCCACGAGATTCGGAAGCTTTCTTT
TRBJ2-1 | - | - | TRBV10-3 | CAIRAQTTYNEQFF | TGTGCCATCAGAGCTCAGACAACCTACAATGAGCAGTTCTTC
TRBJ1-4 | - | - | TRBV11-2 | CASSARSEKLFF | TGTGCCAGCAGCGCAAGGTCTGAAAAACTGTTTTTT
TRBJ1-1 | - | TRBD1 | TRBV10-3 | CAISPDRAGAEAFF | TGTGCCATCAGTCCTGACAGGGCTGGCGCTGAAGCTTTCTTT
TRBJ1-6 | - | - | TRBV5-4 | CASSLAGGGSPLHF | TGTGCCAGCAGCTTGGCGGGGGGGGGTTCACCCCTCCACTTT
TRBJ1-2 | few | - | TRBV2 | CASSEITANYGYTF | TGTGCCAGCAGTGAAATAACAGCTAACTATGGCTACACCTTC
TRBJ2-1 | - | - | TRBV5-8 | CASSWVPYNEQFF | TGTGCCAGCAGCTGGGTGCCCTACAATGAGCAGTTCTTC
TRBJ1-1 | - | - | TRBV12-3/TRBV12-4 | CASSPTGNTEAFF | TGTGCCAGCAGCCCTACAGGGAACACTGAAGCTTTCTTT
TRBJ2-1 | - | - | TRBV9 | CASSVVSNEQFF | TGTGCCAGCAGCGTAGTATCCAATGAGCAGTTCTTC
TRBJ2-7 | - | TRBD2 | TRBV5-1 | CASSLAGVAGSYEQYF | TGCGCCAGCAGCTTGGCCGGGGTAGCGGGTTCCTACGAGCAGTACTTC
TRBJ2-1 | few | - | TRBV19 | CASSMGRHNEQFF | TGTGCCAGTAGTATGGGGAGGCACAATGAGCAGTTCTTC
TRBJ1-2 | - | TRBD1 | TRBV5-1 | CASSSRLTGVSDNYGYTF | TGCGCCAGCAGCTCGCGATTAACAGGGGTATCAGATAACTATGGCTACACCTTC
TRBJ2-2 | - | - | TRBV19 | CASSIRDPIGELFF | TGTGCCAGTAGTATCAGGGACCCGATCGGGGAGCTGTTTTTT
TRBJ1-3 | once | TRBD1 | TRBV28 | CASSSRRDRSSGNTIYF | TGTGCCAGCAGTTCGCGCCGGGACAGGAGCTCTGGAAACACCATATATTTT
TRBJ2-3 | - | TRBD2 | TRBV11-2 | CASSLSSGTDTQYF | TGTGCCAGCAGCTTGAGTAGCGGGACAGATACGCAGTATTTT
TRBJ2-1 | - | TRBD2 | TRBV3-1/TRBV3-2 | CASSQAPGSGDTNEQFF | TGTGCCAGCAGCCAAGCGCCGGGTAGCGGGGATACCAATGAGCAGTTCTTC
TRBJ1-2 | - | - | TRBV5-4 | CAVSAGKTYGYTF | TGTGCCGTCTCCGCAGGGAAAACCTATGGCTACACCTTC
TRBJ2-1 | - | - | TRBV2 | CASIRGQGYNEQFF | TGTGCCAGCATCAGAGGTCAGGGATACAATGAGCAGTTCTTC
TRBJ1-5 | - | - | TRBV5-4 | CASSLDSGGNQPQHF | TGTGCCAGCAGCTTAGACTCCGGGGGCAACCAGCCCCAGCATTTT
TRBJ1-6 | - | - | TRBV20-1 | CSASRGDLSPLHF | TGCAGTGCTAGTCGAGGGGATCTCTCACCCCTCCACTTT
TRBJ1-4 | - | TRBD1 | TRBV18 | CASSPPSGQGLNEKLFF | TGTGCCAGCTCACCACCATCGGGACAGGGACTTAATGAAAAACTGTTTTTT
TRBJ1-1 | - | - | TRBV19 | CASSNRENTEAFF | TGTGCCAGTAGTAACAGGGAAAACACTGAAGCTTTCTTT
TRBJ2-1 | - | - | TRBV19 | CATEARAPRLYEQFF | TGTGCCACCGAGGCTCGGGCCCCTCGTCTATATGAGCAGTTCTTC
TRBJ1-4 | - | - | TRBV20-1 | CSASQGEKLFF | TGCAGTGCCTCTCAGGGGGAAAAACTGTTTTTT
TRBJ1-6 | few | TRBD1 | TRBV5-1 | CASGTGGTPSPLHF | TGCGCCAGCGGAACAGGGGGGACTCCTTCACCCCTCCACTTT
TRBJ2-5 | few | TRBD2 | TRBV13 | CASSALLRGGQETQYF | TGTGCCAGCAGCGCACTTTTACGGGGGGGCCAGGAGACCCAGTACTTC
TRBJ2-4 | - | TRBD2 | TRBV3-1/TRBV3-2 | CASSARLSGGKNIQYF | TGTGCCAGCAGTGCCCGACTAAGCGGGGGGAAAAACATTCAGTACTTC
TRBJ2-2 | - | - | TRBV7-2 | CASSLVSPWELAGELFF | TGTGCCAGCAGCTTAGTGAGCCCATGGGAACTTGCCGGGGAGCTGTTTTTT
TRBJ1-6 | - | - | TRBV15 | CATSRAYRASPLHF | TGTGCCACCAGCAGAGCCTACAGGGCTTCACCCCTCCACTTT
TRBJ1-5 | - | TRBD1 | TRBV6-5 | CASRKTGGGQPQHF | TGTGCCAGCAGGAAGACAGGGGGCGGGCAGCCCCAGCATTTT
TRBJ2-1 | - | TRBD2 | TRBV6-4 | CASSVLAGVNEQFF | TGTGCCAGCAGTGTACTAGCGGGAGTTAATGAGCAGTTCTTC
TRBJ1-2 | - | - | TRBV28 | CASSANLYGYTF | TGTGCCAGCAGTGCGAACCTTTATGGCTACACCTTC
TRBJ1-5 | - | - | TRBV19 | CASKGGGGNQPQHF | TGTGCCAGTAAAGGAGGAGGGGGCAATCAGCCCCAGCATTTT
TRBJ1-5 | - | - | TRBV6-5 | CASIVAWGNQPQHF | TGTGCCAGCATTGTCGCCTGGGGCAATCAGCCCCAGCATTTT
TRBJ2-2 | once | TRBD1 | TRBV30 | CAWGALGTGGFGDTGELFF | TGTGCCTGGGGAGCACTCGGGACAGGGGGCTTCGGGGACACCGGGGAGCTGTTTTTT
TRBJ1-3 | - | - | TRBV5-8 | CASSLYSGNTIYF | TGTGCCAGCAGCTTGTACTCTGGAAACACCATATATTTT
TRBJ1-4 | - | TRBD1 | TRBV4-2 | CASSQGQGGNEKLFF | TGTGCCAGCAGCCAAGGGCAGGGGGGTAATGAAAAACTGTTTTTT
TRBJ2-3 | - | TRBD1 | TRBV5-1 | CASSFTPGQGRTDTQYF | TGCGCCAGCAGCTTTACGCCGGGACAGGGACGAACAGATACGCAGTATTTT
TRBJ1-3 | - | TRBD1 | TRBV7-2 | CASSSDRAGNTIYF | TGTGCCAGCAGCTCGGACAGGGCTGGAAACACCATATATTTT
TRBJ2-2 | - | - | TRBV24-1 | CATSDRDFTGELFF | TGTGCCACCAGTGATCGGGACTTCACCGGGGAGCTGTTTTTT
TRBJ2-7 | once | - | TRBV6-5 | CASSYEPGETSAF | TGTGCCAGCAGTTACGAGCCCGGGGAAACCTCTGCTTTC
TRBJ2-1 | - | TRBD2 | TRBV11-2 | CATRRVAGGNEQFF | TGTGCCACCCGCCGAGTGGCGGGAGGGAATGAGCAGTTCTTC
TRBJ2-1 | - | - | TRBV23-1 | CASSLEKSDYNEQFF | TGCGCCAGCAGTCTGGAGAAGAGTGACTACAATGAGCAGTTCTTC
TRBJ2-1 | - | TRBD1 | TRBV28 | CASSFLQGWYNEQFF | TGTGCCAGCAGTTTTCTACAGGGGTGGTACAATGAGCAGTTCTTC
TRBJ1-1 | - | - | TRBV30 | CAWMLGGRGTEAFF | TGTGCCTGGATGCTAGGGGGGCGTGGGACTGAAGCTTTCTTT
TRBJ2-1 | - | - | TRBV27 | CASSLPSGPAGVYWYEQFF | TGTGCCAGCAGTTTGCCTTCCGGCCCTGCAGGGGTTTATTGGTATGAGCAGTTCTTC
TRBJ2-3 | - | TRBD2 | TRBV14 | CASSQTSGIGHTQYF | TGTGCCAGCAGCCAAACTAGCGGGATCGGGCATACGCAGTATTTT